The 31 T cell receptor beta chains presented below share a single source sample, sequenced in a study of OX40 agonist ivuxolimab in advanced cancers. Clones were read by immunoSEQ multiplex PCR, and TCRdb kept only the in-frame ones, dropping some. The table lists about 82,000 clones, 90% to 95% of them singletons. The sequencing here drew on CD4+ or CD8+ T cells sorted from blood, taken in a trial of the OX40 agonist ivuxolimab. The receptors shown here come from an adult with an advanced solid tumor such as melanoma, head and neck, liver or kidney cancer.

The V gene is TRBV18, the J gene TRBJ2-7; a possible D gene is TRBD2 (5 bases). The CDR3 length is 13 residues. Trimming shortened V by 3 bases and J by 7 bases, and 13 bases separated the two germline ends. In germline, CDR1 is KGHSH, CDR2 LQKENI. In DNA, the CDR3 is TGTGCCAGCTCACCGCCGGGGAGAAGTGAGCAGTACTTC. Amino acids: CASSPPGRSEQYF.

The chain combines TRBV27 with TRBJ2-1, with a weak D call TRBD2 (7 bases). This CDR3 is built from 14 residues. From germline, CDR1 is MNHEY and CDR2 SMNVEV (reference sequence). The germline V and J ends were trimmed by 7 bases and 9 bases, with 19 bases remaining between them. The CDR3 sequence is CASNLGGALGEQFF. The DNA for the CDR3 is TGTGCCAGCAACCTAGGGGGGGCGTTGGGTGAGCAGTTCTTC.

The rearrangement uses TRBV7-2 and TRBJ2-7; 12 bases are a match to TRBD2. CDR1 and CDR2 (germline): SGHTA, FQGNSA. The CDR3 length is 15 residues. V was clipped by 5 bases and J by 5 bases; unmatched bases: 7. The CDR3: CASSPRGLAGNEQYF. DNA of the CDR3: TGTGCCAGCAGCCCTAGAGGACTAGCGGGGAACGAGCAGTACTTC.

This clone was detected a few times. The rearrangement links TRBV4-1 to TRBJ2-1, with 10 nucleotides matching TRBD2. The CDR3 is made up of 16 amino acids. Germline V gene lookup returns CDR1 MGHRA and CDR2 YSYEKL. Losses at the gene ends were 3 bases for V and 4 bases for J; bases not matched to a gene: 6. The CDR3 loop reads CASSHTLAGTYNEQFF. For the CDR3, the DNA is TGCGCCAGCAGCCACACACTAGCGGGAACTTACAATGAGCAGTTCTTC.

Concerning this clone: This sample also contains other DNA sequences that code for the same CDR3. The chain joins TRBV28 to TRBJ2-7; D gene uncertain. Germline V gives CDR1 MDHEN, CDR2 SYDVKM. CDR3 length equals 12 residues. The V and J ends lost 5 bases and 1 base respectively, with 6 bases between them. The CDR3 is CASSLISYEQYF. For the CDR3, the DNA is TGTGCCAGCAGTCTCATTTCCTACGAGCAGTACTTC.

The chain couples TRBV28 to TRBJ2-7; D remains unclear. The V end lost 2 bases, the J end lost 2 bases, and 10 bases lay between the germline ends. Germline CDR1 MDHEN, CDR2 SYDVKM. CDR3 length: 14 residues. CDR3 amino acids: CASSLGVFPYEQYF. For the CDR3, the DNA is TGTGCCAGCAGTTTAGGCGTCTTCCCCTACGAGCAGTACTTC. The variable domain in full, completed from reference TRBV28 and TRBJ2-7, reads DVKVTQSSRYLVKRTGEKVFLECVQDMDHENMFWYRQDPGLGLRLIYFSYDVKMKEKGDIPEGYSVSREKKERFSLILESASTNQTSMYLCASSLGVFPYEQYFGPGTRLTVT.

The gene calls are TRBV19 and TRBJ1-5; TRBD1 matches at 9 bases. The germline CDR1 and CDR2 sequences are LNHDA and SQIVND (reference sequence). There are 14 residues in the CDR3. With 9 bases clipped from V and 3 bases from J, the junction kept 6 bases outside the gene matches. The CDR3 loop reads CASRTGGSNQPQHF. DNA for the CDR3: TGTGCCAGCAGAACAGGGGGCTCCAATCAGCCCCAGCATTTT.

This sequence joins TRBV5-1 and TRBJ2-3; 8 bases are a match to TRBD2. The CDR3 runs 16 residues. The germline gives CDR1 SGHRS, CDR2 YFSETQ. Unmatched junction bases numbered 11, after V lost 4 bases and J lost 4 bases. CDR3 sequence: CASSARDGLAADTQYF. CDR3 DNA sequence: TGCGCCAGCAGCGCCCGAGATGGACTAGCTGCAGATACGCAGTATTTT.

This chain joins TRBV5-5 and TRBJ2-7; possibly TRBD1 or TRBD2 for D (5 bases each). The CDR3 length is 15 residues. V lost 2 bases, J lost 2 bases, and 14 bases lay in between. Germline V gives CDR1 SGHKS, CDR2 YYEKEE (reference sequence). The CDR3 DNA reads TGTGCCAGCAGCTTCGAATCCGGGACCGCCTACGAGCAGTACTTC. Translated, it gives CASSFESGTAYEQYF.

The chain has TRBV11-2 and TRBJ2-5; TRBD1 agrees at 9 bases. The junction had 14 bases not matched to a gene; V was cut back by 5 bases and J by 4 bases. CDR3 length: 17 amino acids. Per germline, CDR1 SGHAT and CDR2 FQNNGV. This CDR3 reads CASSRPDGTGISETQYF. In DNA, the CDR3 is TGTGCCAGCAGCCGTCCAGATGGGACAGGGATCTCAGAGACCCAGTACTTC.

The CDR3 coding sequence is TGTGCCAGCAGTAGAGGGATGAACACTGAAGCTTTCTTT. Translating it yields CASSRGMNTEAFF. V gene TRBV6-6 combines with J gene TRBJ1-1, with unresolved D. V was clipped by 5 bases and J by 0 bases, with 7 bases between them. This CDR3 has 13 residues. From germline, CDR1 is MNHNY and CDR2 SVGAGI (reference sequence).

CDR3: CASRPGLAGGREQFF. As DNA, the CDR3 is TGTGCCAGCAGGCCGGGACTAGCGGGAGGGCGGGAGCAGTTCTTC. The chain joins TRBV2 to TRBJ2-1; 16 bases are a match to TRBD2. After removal of 6 bases from V and 10 bases from J, the junction contained 6 bases not matched to a gene. The V gene's germline CDR1 is SNHLY and CDR2 FYNNEI. The CDR3 loop spans 15 amino acids. Using reference TRBV2 and TRBJ2-1 for the parts outside the CDR3, the full variable domain is EPEVTQTPSHQVTQMGQEVILRCVPISNHLYFYWYRQILGQKVEFLVSFYNNEISEKSEIFDDQFSVERPDGSNFTLKIRSTKLEDSAMYFCASRPGLAGGREQFFGPGTRLTVL.

In DNA, the CDR3 is TGTGCCAGCTCACCACGACCGGTCAACGTCCTGACTTTC. Residues: CASSPRPVNVLTF. This chain links TRBV18 with TRBJ2-6; D is unresolved. CDR1 is KGHSH and CDR2 is LQKENI in the germline V gene. The V end was cut by 1 base, the J end by 9 bases, with 7 bases between. The CDR3 spans 13 residues. Drawing the rest from reference TRBV18 and TRBJ2-6, the complete variable domain is NAGVMQNPRHLVRRRGQEARLRCSPMKGHSHVYWYRQLPEEGLKFMVYLQKENIIDESGMPKERFSAEFPKEGPSILRIQQVVRGDSAAYFCASSPRPVNVLTFGAGSRLTVL.

The gene calls are TRBV5-1 and TRBJ1-6; 8 bases are a match to TRBD1. J lost 7 bases, V lost 4 bases, and 7 bases had no gene match. Germline lookup yields CDR1 SGHRS and CDR2 YFSETQ. The CDR3 sequence is 15 residues long. CDR3 in amino acids: CASSLQGGQNSPLHF. DNA for the CDR3: TGCGCCAGCAGCCTACAGGGGGGGCAGAATTCACCCCTCCACTTT.

The CDR3 loop is CASSLRDRLQETQYF. Written as DNA, the CDR3 is TGTGCCAGCAGCTTGCGAGACAGACTACAAGAGACCCAGTACTTC. The chain uses TRBV5-6 and TRBJ2-5; D could derive from TRBD1 or TRBD2 (5 bases each). Trimming shortened V by 1 base and J by 2 bases, and 12 bases separated the two germline ends. The length of the CDR3 is 15 residues. The germline V gene has CDR1 SGHDT and CDR2 YYEEEE. Filled out from reference TRBV5-6 and TRBJ2-5, the complete variable domain reads DAGVTQSPTHLIKTRGQQVTLRCSPKSGHDTVSWYQQALGQGPQFIFQYYEEEERQRGNFPDRFSGHQFPNYSSELNVNALLLGDSALYLCASSLRDRLQETQYFGPGTRLLVL.

The chain is built from TRBV6-6 and TRBJ1-5; D is unclear. Between the trimmed V and J ends, which lost 2 bases and 3 bases, there was a span of 8 bases. The germline V gene encodes CDR1 MNHNY and CDR2 SVGAGI (reference sequence). This CDR3 comprises 14 residues. The CDR3 sequence: CASSYSGYNQPQHF. CDR3 sequence (DNA): TGTGCCAGCAGTTACAGCGGATACAATCAGCCCCAGCATTTT.

Only a few counts were recorded for this clone. The chain uses TRBV7-2 and TRBJ2-7, with 8 bases matching TRBD1. The CDR3 is 14 amino acids. Losses at the gene ends were 7 bases for V and 4 bases for J; bases not matched to a gene: 9. The germline CDR1 and CDR2 sequences are SGHTA and FQGNSA. CDR3 residues: CASNLGQGRYEQYF. DNA for the CDR3: TGTGCCAGCAACCTTGGACAGGGCCGTTACGAGCAGTACTTC.

The chain links TRBV6-6 to TRBJ2-2, with TRBD2 identical over 8 bases. With V trimmed by 7 bases and J by 4 bases, 11 bases remained unmatched. CDR1 is MNHNY and CDR2 is SVGAGI in the germline V gene (reference sequence). This CDR3 is built from 16 residues. For the CDR3, the DNA is TGTGCCAGCACTACAAGCGGGAGAGGGGCCACCGGGGAGCTGTTTTTT. Its translation is CASTTSGRGATGELFF.

This clone was detected only a few times. This rearrangement joins TRBV2 to TRBJ1-2; D is undetermined. CDR3 length: 15 amino acids. Germline values: CDR1 SNHLY, CDR2 FYNNEI. V lost 7 bases and J lost 4, with 19 bases in between. The CDR3 is CASTPGEGAGYGYTF. For the CDR3, the DNA is TGTGCCAGCACCCCGGGCGAGGGAGCAGGCTATGGCTACACCTTC.

The chain combines TRBV23-1 with TRBJ2-3; D may match TRBD1 or TRBD2 (5 bases each). TRBV23-1 is treated as an ORF (open reading frame) with a function not yet certain. V lost 5 bases to trimming and J lost 1 base, with 28 bases between them. This CDR3 contains 20 residues. The CDR3 coding sequence is TGCGCCAGCAGTTCAATCGTCTGGGGACGGCAGATCAAGGGCACAGATACGCAGTATTTT. This gives the protein CASSSIVWGRQIKGTDTQYF.

The rearrangement links TRBV7-2 to TRBJ1-1; the D gene is possibly TRBD1 (6 bases). V was pared by 2 bases and J by 5 bases, with 12 bases between. The CDR3 consists of 14 residues. Germline V gene sequence: CDR1 SGHTA, CDR2 FQGNSA. The CDR3 protein is CASSLQGSVTEAFF. DNA of the CDR3: TGTGCCAGCAGCTTACAGGGGTCTGTAACTGAAGCTTTCTTT.

The rearrangement joins TRBV7-8 to TRBJ1-4; tentatively, D is TRBD1 (6 bases). Germline V gives CDR1 SGHVS, CDR2 FQNEAQ. This CDR3 has 16 amino acids. The V end was cut by 1 base, the J end by 2 bases, with 11 bases between. DNA for the CDR3: TGTGCCAGCAGCTTAGGTTTGGGGGGCACTAATGAAAAACTGTTTTTT. It specifies CASSLGLGGTNEKLFF.

Turning to this clone: A read error may explain this, as a much larger clone is one base away. This sequence joins TRBV19 and TRBJ2-7; the match to TRBD1 covers 7 bases. The CDR3 has 15 amino acids. Germline CDR1 and CDR2: LNHDA and SQIVND (reference sequence). Germline trimming cut 6 bases from V and 5 bases from J; bases unmatched to any gene: 13. The CDR3 spells CASSTTGAGGDEQYF. The CDR3 DNA reads TGTGCCAGTAGCACAACCGGGGCAGGGGGAGACGAGCAGTACTTC.

V gene TRBV6-5 combines with J gene TRBJ1-3; D gene unclear. Germline V gene lookup returns CDR1 MNHEY and CDR2 SVGAGI. The V and J ends lost 4 bases and 0 bases respectively, with 10 bases between them. The CDR3 consists of 15 residues. Here the CDR3 reads CASSLTLSSGNTIYF. DNA of the CDR3: TGTGCCAGCAGTTTGACACTGAGCTCTGGAAACACCATATATTTT.

The gene calls are TRBV18 and TRBJ2-1; D is ambiguous. Germline assignment: CDR1 KGHSH and CDR2 LQKENI. V gave up 3 bases and J gave up 5 bases, with 11 bases separating them. The CDR3 totals 14 residues. The DNA of the CDR3 is TGTGCCAGCTCACCTTACGGGCAACACAATGAGCAGTTCTTC. It encodes CASSPYGQHNEQFF.

The V gene is TRBV11-2, the J gene TRBJ2-5, with 11 bases lining up with TRBD2. Germline CDR1 and CDR2: SGHAT and FQNNGV. The trim removed 5 bases at V and 5 bases at J, leaving 10 bases unmatched. The CDR3 has 16 amino acids. CDR3 DNA: TGTGCCAGCAGCCGACCCTTAGCGGGAGGGTTGGAGACCCAGTACTTC. It yields the protein CASSRPLAGGLETQYF.

In this sample, this clone turned up a few times. DNA for the CDR3: TGCAGCGTTGGACAGTCCGCCTATGGCTACACCTTC. It is translated as CSVGQSAYGYTF. The chain joins TRBV29-1 to TRBJ1-2, with D possibly matching TRBD1 (5 bases). CDR1 is SQVTM and CDR2 is ANQGSEA in the germline V gene. This CDR3 contains 12 residues. Trimming stripped 4 bases from V and 4 bases from J, with 10 bases between.

The chain employs TRBV4-1 and TRBJ2-2, with D unclear. The V gene lost 5 bases and the J gene lost 10 bases, with 11 bases spanning the gap. The CDR3 has 12 residues. Germline CDR1 MGHRA, CDR2 YSYEKL. The CDR3 sequence: CASSEPFEELFF. The CDR3 bases are TGCGCCAGCAGCGAGCCGTTTGAGGAGCTGTTTTTT.

The chain couples TRBV5-4 to TRBJ2-6; TRBD2 agrees at 7 bases. The CDR3 extends over 15 amino acids. V was clipped by 6 bases and J by 1 base; unmatched bases: 4. Germline V CDR1 and CDR2: SGHNT, YYREEE (reference sequence). CDR3 coding DNA: TGTGCCAGCAACAGCGGGGTATCTGGGGCCAACGTCCTGACTTTC. It translates to CASNSGVSGANVLTF.

The sample holds one count of this clone. J is TRBJ2-5 and V is TRBV10-1, with 10 bases identical to TRBD1. CDR1 and CDR2 from the germline V gene are WNHNN and SYGVQD (reference sequence). This CDR3 contains 14 residues. V shed 6 bases, J shed 0 bases, and the junction held 1 base outside the gene matches. The CDR3 loop reads CASRTGGDQETQYF. DNA for the CDR3: TGCGCCAGCAGGACAGGGGGCGACCAAGAGACCCAGTACTTC.

This chain connects TRBV7-6 to TRBJ2-1; 7 bases fit TRBD1. Trimming took 3 bases from V and 4 from J; bases not matched to a gene: 6. CDR3 length: 15 residues. The germline gives CDR1 SGHVS, CDR2 FNYEAQ. The CDR3 DNA reads as TGTGCCAGCAGCTTCCGGACAGGTCTTTACAATGAGCAGTTCTTC. As protein: CASSFRTGLYNEQFF. Using reference TRBV7-6 and TRBJ2-1 for the parts outside the CDR3, the full variable domain is GAGVSQSPRYKVTKRGQDVALRCDPISGHVSLYWYRQALGQGPEFLTYFNYEAQQDKSGLPNDRFSAERPEGSISTLTIQRTEQRDSAMYRCASSFRTGLYNEQFFGPGTRLTVL.